This TCR beta chain was sequenced in a study of CD8+ T cells in alopecia areata. The treatment denotes: oral pan-JAK inhibitor, 5-10 mg twice daily. V dropped 2 bases and J dropped 4 bases, with 11 bases sitting between them. This CDR3 has 14 amino acids. The germline gives CDR1 SGHTA, CDR2 FQGNSA. Extraction of RNA preceded its reverse transcription into cDNA, which served as the sequencing template. Generated by immunoSEQ multiplex PCR, the TCRdb table keeps only in-frame clones and is missing some. In the table there are some 200,000 clones, around 57% of which are singletons. Specimen: CD4+ T cells sorted from blood, collected at week 4, from a patient treated with tofacitinib. The chain joins TRBV7-2 to TRBJ1-1, with no clear D. This TCR was recovered from a human donor with alopecia areata. The CDR3 protein is CASSLQELGTEAFF. CDR3 bases: TGTGCCAGCAGCTTACAGGAACTTGGCACTGAAGCTTTCTTT.